This TCR beta chain was sequenced during a study of T cells after yellow fever vaccination (dated by TCRdb to the late 2010s). About the full investigation: The SMART-Seq v4 Ultra Low Input RNA kit was used to prepare libraries from fractions with low cell numbers. To follow T-cell clones before and after both primary and booster YFV17D yellow fever vaccination, bulk TCR alpha and beta repertoires underwent longitudinal sequencing. The cohort comprised two healthy male donors, one aged 18 to 30 and one aged 30 to 40 years. Blood samples were taken at several timepoints before and after primary and secondary immunization, and bulk PBMC replicates and cell subsets were isolated. Results the study describes overall, beyond this receptor: Because the study included only two donors, the extent to which the findings can be generalized is limited. Most clones expanded after primary vaccination (approximately 97% of CD4 and 80% to 90% of CD8) were re-detected after the booster, suggesting that broad memory maintenance occurred. Because abundant contaminating clonotypes from the bulk population could be contained in FACS-sorted repertoires, computational filtering was required. Compared with the primary T-cell response, the secondary T-cell response was weaker but faster, peaking on day 5 rather than day 15. A small share of clonotypes occurred in both CD4 and CD8 compartments, likely arising from convergent recombination.

This clonotype was found many times. What antigen it recognizes has not been identified. Nothing much larger sits one base from this clone, and base qualities are not available. The sample's treatment or condition label, decoded: live attenuated yellow fever vaccine strain. A standard Ficoll-Paque protocol was used to isolate PBMCs from peripheral blood. Dynabeads CD4 and CD8 positive selection kits were used to isolate the CD4 and CD8 T-cell fractions. TriZol was used to extract RNA from bulk PBMCs, CD4 and CD8 fractions, and dextramer-positive and dextramer-negative fractions. TCRdb lists the instrument as Illumina NovaSeq 6000. Synthesis of TCR cDNA relied on 5'RACE template switching, a step that introduced a universal primer site along with unique molecular identifiers. cDNA synthesis was primed from both the TCR alpha and TCR beta constant segments. Two PCR steps were used to amplify libraries, with sample barcodes and sequencing adapters being added in the second step. Sequencing of libraries was performed on Illumina HiSeq 2500 (2x100 bp) or NovaSeq (2x150 bp). Per the original workflow: Reads were demultiplexed and collapsed into UMI consensus sequences with MIGEC, and V(D)J alignment was performed with MiXCR. Clonotypes responding to the vaccine were identified with edgeR on replicate PBMC samples, with the criteria of FDR below 0.01 and a log2 fold change above 5 up to day 15. Each bulk clonotype was labeled CD4 or CD8 based on which sequenced repertoire, CD4 or CD8, contained the clonotype at higher abundance. Using fastp trimming at Q25 and MiXCR clonotype assembly, TCRdb reanalyzed the public sequencing data and kept in-frame beta chains. Merged by CDR3 protein, the rows form single entries marked with the most common genes and DNA. Here the V and J calls rest on TCRdb's processing, not on the authors' analysis. The sample contains hundreds of thousands of distinct CDR3 sequences, approximately 13% of them found a single time. In total, the top ten clones hold 2.5% to 4% of the sample.

The CDR1 and CDR2 encoded by the germline V gene are SGHRS and YFSETQ. V loses 4 bases of germline sequence and J loses 1 base, and the interval between the two ends is 11 bases. The CDR3 contains 14 residues, cysteine and phenylalanine counted. Only the CDR3 part of the read is kept: 42 bases, read in frame from the first base. The chain was built from TRBV5-1 and TRBJ1-1, with no confident D gene call. The sample was CD4+ T cells sorted from PBMCs, taken 15 days after the yellow fever booster vaccination. The sequence was obtained from a man aged 18 to 35 who received the YFV17D yellow fever vaccine. Here is the DNA: TGCGCCAGCAGCCAAGGACCGAGGAACACTGAAGCTTTCTTT. This is translated as CASSQGPRNTEAFF.